The clone carrying this TCR beta chain was seen a few times. Germline V CDR1 and CDR2: SQVTM, ANQGSEA. Trimming cost V 6 bases and J 4 bases, with 13 bases left between them. This CDR3 is 13 amino acids long. The data stem from a study of blood T cell repertoires in COVID-19. Study in general: Both acute and convalescent COVID-19 samples were obtained from the United States, Italy and Spain.

As handled by the study authors: Amplifying reference gene primers gave estimates of nucleated cell counts. The repertoire was sequenced with immunoSEQ multiplex PCR; TCRdb's copy has only in-frame clones and lacks some. That table is the source of V, J and clone size, and D and trimming were worked out from the DNA. Of fewer than 100,000 clones detected, roughly 90% appear once; the ten largest clones hold more than 7%. This TCR was sampled from a man in his fifties or sixties with acute or convalescent COVID-19. The sequencing input was peripheral blood. The rearrangement joins TRBV29-1 to TRBJ1-5, with D unclear. The CDR3 DNA is TGCAGCGTGGGTGACGGCGGGAATCAGCCCCAGCATTTT. Protein: CSVGDGGNQPQHF.